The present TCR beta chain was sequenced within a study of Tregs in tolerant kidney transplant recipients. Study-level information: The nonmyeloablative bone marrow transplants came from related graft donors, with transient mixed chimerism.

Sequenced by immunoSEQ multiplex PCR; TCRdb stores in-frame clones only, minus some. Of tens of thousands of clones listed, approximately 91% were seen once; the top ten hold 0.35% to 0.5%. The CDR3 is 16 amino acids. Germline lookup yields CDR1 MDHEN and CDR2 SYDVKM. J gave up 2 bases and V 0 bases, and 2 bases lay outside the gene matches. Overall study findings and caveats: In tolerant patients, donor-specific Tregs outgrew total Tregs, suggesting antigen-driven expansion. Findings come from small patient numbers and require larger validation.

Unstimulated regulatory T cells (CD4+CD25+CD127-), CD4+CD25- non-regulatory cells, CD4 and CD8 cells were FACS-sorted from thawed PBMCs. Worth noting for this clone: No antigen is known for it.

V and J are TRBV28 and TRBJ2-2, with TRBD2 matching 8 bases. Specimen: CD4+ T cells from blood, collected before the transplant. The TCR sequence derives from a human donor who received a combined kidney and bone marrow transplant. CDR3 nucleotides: TGTGCCAGCAGTTTATGGCGGGAGGTCAACACCGGGGAGCTGTTTTTT. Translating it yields CASSLWREVNTGELFF.